These 8 T cell receptor beta chains share one sample of origin, sequenced in a study of sequential checkpoint blockade in melanoma. Treatment denoted: randomized to nivolumab then ipilimumab (arm A) or the reverse (arm B). Only in-frame clones appear in the TCRdb table, and some are missing; sequencing was by immunoSEQ multiplex PCR. The sample has tens of thousands of clones; approximately 91% are singletons. The material sequenced was CD8+ T cells sorted from blood (inferred from file names), taken from a patient given nivolumab and ipilimumab in sequence. The source is a human donor with melanoma.

The chain recombines TRBV10-3 with TRBJ2-5; D gene uncertain. CDR3 size: 15 residues. Trimming removed 2 bases at V and 5 bases at J, with 15 bases between. Looked up from germline, CDR1 is ENHRY and CDR2 is SYGVKD. The CDR3 is CAISEPGHPRETQYF. CDR3 in DNA: TGTGCCATCAGTGAGCCCGGCCACCCGAGGGAGACCCAGTACTTC.

This chain joins TRBV7-3 and TRBJ2-2; no firm D call. This CDR3 comprises 11 residues. The germline V gene has CDR1 SGHTA and CDR2 FQGTGA. V was pared by 5 bases and J by 4 bases, with 2 bases between. CDR3 DNA: TGTGCCAGCAGCCTCACCGGGGAGCTGTTTTTT. It is translated as CASSLTGELFF.

The chain is built from TRBV11-1 and TRBJ2-7; 8 positions agree with TRBD1. This CDR3 comprises 14 residues. Germline CDR1 SGHAT, CDR2 FQDESV (reference sequence). V was clipped by 1 base and J by 2 bases; unmatched bases: 1. The CDR3 spells CASSLGQGTYEQYF. The CDR3 DNA is TGTGCCAGCAGCTTAGGACAGGGGACCTACGAGCAGTACTTC.

The chain couples TRBV27 to TRBJ2-7, with TRBD1 identical over 7 bases. The junction had 4 bases not matched to a gene; V was cut back by 5 bases and J by 6 bases. There are 12 residues in the CDR3. Germline V CDR1 and CDR2: MNHEY, SMNVEV (reference sequence). The chain's CDR3 is CASSPQGVEQYF. CDR3 bases: TGTGCCAGCAGTCCGCAGGGGGTCGAGCAGTACTTC.

V usage is TRBV29-1 and J usage is TRBJ2-1; TRBD2 agrees at 7 bases. The germline V gene encodes CDR1 SQVTM and CDR2 ANQGSEA. V shed 3 bases and J 0 bases; nucleotides not matched to a gene: 17. The CDR3 runs to 19 residues. The DNA for the CDR3 is TGCAGCGTTGACGGGGCAGATGTAGCAGCGGGGTTCTCCTACAATGAGCAGTTCTTC. It codes for CSVDGADVAAGFSYNEQFF.

The J gene is TRBJ2-2, the V gene TRBV6-4; 8 nucleotides line up with TRBD2. Germline V gene lookup returns CDR1 MRHNA and CDR2 SNTAGT. The CDR3 spans 15 residues. With 5 bases clipped from V and 2 bases from J, the junction kept 4 bases outside the gene matches. The CDR3 region has the DNA TGTGCCAGCAGTACAGCGGGGGACAACACCGGGGAGCTGTTTTTT. It specifies CASSTAGDNTGELFF.

The rearrangement links TRBV5-5 to TRBJ2-7; no clear D. The germline V and J ends were trimmed by 0 bases and 0 bases, with 10 bases remaining between them. Germline CDR1 SGHKS, CDR2 YYEKEE (reference sequence). The CDR3 loop spans 15 amino acids. CDR3 in DNA: TGTGCCAGCAGCTTGGGCGGCGGCAGCTCCTACGAGCAGTACTTC. Translating gives CASSLGGGSSYEQYF.

The rearrangement joins TRBV28 to TRBJ1-1; 10 bases fit TRBD1. Germline loops: CDR1 MDHEN, CDR2 SYDVKM. The trim removed 6 bases at V and 1 base at J, leaving 11 bases unmatched. The CDR3 contains 17 residues. As DNA, the CDR3 is TGTGCCAGCAGCTCGAGGACAGGGGGTGTTCAGAACACTGAAGCTTTCTTT. Residues: CASSSRTGGVQNTEAFF.